Listed here are 21 T cell receptor beta chains from one sample, sequenced in a study of T cell changes during pregnancy in multiple sclerosis. Sequenced by immunoSEQ multiplex PCR; TCRdb stores in-frame clones only, minus some. The sample records roughly 50,000 clones, around 94% being singletons. Material: CD8+ T cells from peripheral blood mononuclear cells, obtained in the third trimester of pregnancy. Every receptor here comes from a female donor with multiple sclerosis, enrolled in a pregnancy study.

DNA for the CDR3: TGTGCCAGCAGACCCGACAGGGAAGGTTGGGAGACCCAGTACTTC. Translated: CASRPDREGWETQYF. The chain combines TRBV11-2 with TRBJ2-5, with 7 bases identical to TRBD1. Trimming took 6 bases from V and 5 from J; bases not matched to a gene: 12. CDR1 is SGHAT and CDR2 is FQNNGV in the germline V gene. The CDR3 runs 15 residues.

The chain joins TRBV7-9 to TRBJ2-1; D is ambiguous. The germline V gene has CDR1 SEHNR and CDR2 FQNEAQ (reference sequence). V lost 1 base to trimming and J lost 2 bases, with 12 bases between them. CDR3 size: 16 residues. The CDR3 region has the DNA TGTGCCAGCAGCTTAGGACCAGCGCACGCCTACAATGAGCAGTTCTTC. This gives the protein CASSLGPAHAYNEQFF.

V and J are TRBV30 and TRBJ2-7, with a weak D call TRBD1 (6 bases). V shed 7 bases and J shed 0 bases, with 13 bases lying between them. The length of the CDR3 is 13 residues. Germline V CDR1 and CDR2: GTSNPN, SVGIG (reference sequence). The CDR3 loop reads CASQTGYSYEQYF. The CDR3 DNA sequence: TGTGCCTCCCAGACAGGCTACTCCTACGAGCAGTACTTC.

The genes are TRBV29-1 and TRBJ2-1; TRBD2 aligns across 7 bases. V was pared by 2 bases and J by 4 bases, with 5 bases of the junction left unmatched. Germline CDR1 and CDR2: SQVTM and ANQGSEA. The CDR3 has 14 amino acids. CDR3 sequence reads: CSVEWLGGYNEQFF. The CDR3 bases are TGCAGCGTTGAATGGCTCGGGGGGTACAATGAGCAGTTCTTC.

This clone was picked up a small number of times. This chain joins TRBV27 and TRBJ2-1, with D perhaps matching TRBD1 (6 bases). CDR1 MNHEY and CDR2 SMNVEV come from the germline V gene (reference sequence). Trimming left V 6 bases short and J 5 bases short, with 14 bases between. CDR3 length: 14 amino acids. As DNA, the CDR3 is TGTGCCAGCAGCGAACAGGGTCCGCACAATGAGCAGTTCTTC. Translating it yields CASSEQGPHNEQFF.

The genes are TRBV7-9 and TRBJ2-5; 11 nucleotides line up with TRBD2. Trimming at V came to 5 bases and at J to 5 bases, leaving 4 bases not matched to a gene. From germline, CDR1 is SEHNR and CDR2 FQNEAQ (reference sequence). The CDR3 covers 14 residues. The CDR3 spells CASSPTSGVETQYF. For the CDR3, the DNA is TGTGCCAGCAGCCCGACTAGCGGGGTTGAGACCCAGTACTTC.

The CDR3 DNA reads TGTGCCAGCAGCCGCAGGGGGTCGAGCTCCTACGAGCAGTACTTC. This encodes CASSRRGSSSYEQYF. This chain joins TRBV7-2 and TRBJ2-7; 7 bases line up with TRBD1. The germline V gene has CDR1 SGHTA and CDR2 FQGNSA. V lost 5 bases to trimming and J lost 0 bases; unmatched junction nucleotides: 7. The CDR3 extends over 15 amino acids. The variable domain in full, with the rest retrieved from reference TRBV7-2 and TRBJ2-7, is GAGVSQSPSNKVTEKGKDVELRCDPISGHTALYWYRQSLGQGLEFLIYFQGNSAPDKSGLPSDRFSAERTGGSVSTLTIQRTQQEDSAVYLCASSRRGSSSYEQYFGPGTRLTVT.

The chain recombines TRBV10-3 with TRBJ2-3; TRBD2 agrees at 8 bases. Looked up from germline, CDR1 is ENHRY and CDR2 is SYGVKD. The CDR3 loop spans 14 amino acids. V gave up 6 bases and J gave up 4 bases; unmatched junction bases: 6. This chain's CDR3 is CAIRSGSPSDTQYF. CDR3 bases: TGTGCCATCAGGAGCGGGAGCCCGTCAGATACGCAGTATTTT.

The rearrangement links TRBV13 to TRBJ1-1; 12 bases align to TRBD1. The CDR3 spans 17 residues. J gave up 3 bases and V 5 bases, and 10 bases lay outside the gene matches. The V gene's germline CDR1 is PRHDT and CDR2 FYEKMQ (reference sequence). CDR3 nucleotides: TGTGCCAGCAGCGTGACCGGGACAGGGGGCGCGTACACTGAAGCTTTCTTT. This gives the protein CASSVTGTGGAYTEAFF.

This chain uses TRBV9 with TRBJ1-2; tentative D call: TRBD1 (6 bases). CDR3 length: 17 amino acids. Germline V gene lookup returns CDR1 SGDLS and CDR2 YYNGEE. Trimming removed 3 bases from V and 3 bases from J, with 21 bases in between. The DNA of the CDR3 is TGTGCCAGCAGCGGCTATGTACAGGGAGGGCGAGACTATGGCTACACCTTC. It codes for CASSGYVQGGRDYGYTF.

About this clone itself: Other nucleotide sequences from this sample produce the same CDR3. The chain recombines TRBV6-4 with TRBJ2-3; a weak D match, TRBD1 (5 bases). Germline lookup yields CDR1 MRHNA and CDR2 SNTAGT. Trimming pared 0 bases from V and 0 bases from J, leaving 7 bases between. The CDR3 is 15 residues long. The CDR3 region is CASSDSAGSTDTQYF. The CDR3 DNA follows: TGTGCCAGCAGTGACTCGGCAGGGAGCACAGATACGCAGTATTTT.

The rearrangement uses TRBV7-9 and TRBJ1-2, with TRBD1 matching over 7 bases. The CDR3 loop spans 11 amino acids. Trimming at V came to 9 bases and at J to 7 bases, leaving 5 bases not matched to a gene. The germline V gene has CDR1 SEHNR and CDR2 FQNEAQ (reference sequence). The CDR3 protein is CASDRDSGYTF. The CDR3 DNA follows: TGTGCCAGTGACAGGGACTCTGGCTACACCTTC. Based on the CDR3 plus reference TRBV7-9 and TRBJ1-2, the full variable domain is DTGVSQNPRHKITKRGQNVTFRCDPISEHNRLYWYRQTLGQGPEFLTYFQNEAQLEKSRLLSDRFSAERPKGSFSTLEIQRTEQGDSAMYLCASDRDSGYTFGSGTRLTVV.

This chain links TRBV6-1 with TRBJ2-7; the match to TRBD1 covers 10 bases. J was trimmed by 3 bases and V by 0 bases; bases with no gene match: 8. The CDR3 spans 17 residues. The germline gives CDR1 MNHNS, CDR2 SASEGT. As DNA, the CDR3 is TGTGCCAGCAGTGAAGCGGGACAGGGGAGCCACCTCTACGAGCAGTACTTC. This encodes CASSEAGQGSHLYEQYF.

This chain uses TRBV7-8 with TRBJ2-2; D unclear. The CDR3 has 13 residues. Germline assignment: CDR1 SGHVS and CDR2 FQNEAQ. Trimming shortened V by 3 bases and J by 8 bases, and 10 bases separated the two germline ends. CDR3 DNA sequence: TGTGCCAGCAGCTTTGCCCGCGGAGGGGAGCTGTTTTTT. Its protein product is CASSFARGGELFF.

The chain links TRBV19 to TRBJ1-1, with 9 positions matching TRBD1. The CDR3 totals 16 residues. Germline trimming cut 6 bases from V and 5 bases from J; bases unmatched to any gene: 13. CDR1 LNHDA and CDR2 SQIVND come from the germline V gene (reference sequence). CDR3 sequence: CASRRDRVGKYTEAFF. As DNA, the CDR3 is TGTGCCAGTAGGAGGGACAGGGTTGGGAAGTATACTGAAGCTTTCTTT.

The chain carries TRBV7-6 and TRBJ2-1; D perhaps matches TRBD1 (5 bases). Germline assignment: CDR1 SGHVS and CDR2 FNYEAQ. Between the trimmed V and J ends, which lost 5 bases and 7 bases, there was a span of 12 bases. The CDR3 is made up of 13 amino acids. This CDR3 reads CASSRLKGNEQFF. For the CDR3, the DNA is TGTGCCAGCAGCCGGCTCAAGGGGAATGAGCAGTTCTTC.

This sequence joins TRBV5-1 and TRBJ2-7, with 8 bases fitting TRBD1. CDR1 is SGHRS, CDR2 YFSETQ, per germline. V was pared by 4 bases and J by 6 bases, with 9 bases of the junction left unmatched. The CDR3 has 14 residues. The CDR3 DNA reads as TGCGCCAGCAGCGTTGCGGCAGGGGGCTTCGAGCAGTACTTC. Its protein is CASSVAAGGFEQYF.

The genes are TRBV15 and TRBJ2-4, with 8 nucleotides matching TRBD2. The J segment lost 12 bases and the V segment lost 3 bases, leaving 4 bases of the junction unmatched. The CDR3 sequence is 12 residues long. The germline V gene has CDR1 LNHNV and CDR2 YYDKDF (reference sequence). CDR3 in amino acids: CATSSGGGRQYF. DNA of the CDR3: TGTGCCACCAGCAGCGGGGGGGGCCGTCAGTACTTC.

The V call is TRBV10-3, the J call TRBJ2-7; TRBD1 might be the D (6 bases). Germline-derived CDR1 and CDR2 are ENHRY and SYGVKD. The CDR3 length is 13 residues. V lost 7 bases, J lost 2 bases, and 12 bases lay in between. Here the CDR3 reads CAITEDRTYEQYF. CDR3 bases: TGTGCCATCACCGAAGACAGGACCTACGAGCAGTACTTC.

This CDR3 reads CASSRTSGDFEQYF. The CDR3 nucleotides are TGTGCCAGTTCTAGGACTAGCGGGGACTTTGAGCAGTACTTC. The chain links TRBV19 to TRBJ2-7, with 12 bases aligning to TRBD2. V lost 8 bases and J lost 7; bases outside the gene matches: 9. Germline V lookup: CDR1 LNHDA, CDR2 SQIVND (reference sequence). The CDR3 contains 14 residues.

The J gene is TRBJ2-7, the V gene TRBV5-1, with 8 nucleotides matching TRBD2. V trimming: 0 bases; J trimming: 3 bases; junction bases outside the gene matches: 11. The CDR3 covers 17 residues. Germline lookup yields CDR1 SGHRS and CDR2 YFSETQ. The CDR3, as DNA: TGCGCCAGCAGCTTGGCCGGTGGGCGGGAGGCCCTCTACGAGCAGTACTTC. Amino acids: CASSLAGGREALYEQYF.